This entry lists 28 T cell receptor beta chains sequenced from one sample in a study of cytotoxic CD8 clonotypes in ibrutinib-treated CLL. Profiled with immunoSEQ multiplex PCR; TCRdb holds only in-frame clones, not every one. Among about 140,000 clones listed, roughly 90% were seen once. The input for sequencing was PBMCs, taken after 12 months of ibrutinib treatment. The source of these receptors is a human donor with chronic lymphocytic leukemia.

CDR3 nucleotide sequence: TGTGCCAGCAGTGAAGATAACCTAGCGGGAATCCAAGAGACCCAGTACTTC. The encoded protein is CASSEDNLAGIQETQYF. The chain recombines TRBV6-1 with TRBJ2-5; 9 bases agree with TRBD2. Germline CDR1 and CDR2: MNHNS and SASEGT. Unmatched junction bases numbered 7, after V lost 1 base and J lost 1 base. The CDR3 length is 17 residues.

The rearrangement links TRBV18 to TRBJ1-5; the D gene is possibly TRBD1 (5 bases). Trimming left V 2 bases short and J 4 bases short, with 12 bases between. This CDR3 spans 15 amino acids. CDR1 KGHSH and CDR2 LQKENI come from the germline V gene. DNA for the CDR3: TGTGCCAGCTCACCAAGCGCAGGGAATAATCAGCCCCAGCATTTT. Protein sequence: CASSPSAGNNQPQHF.

CDR3 sequence (DNA): TGTGCCAGCAGCCTTGGGACAACTACCTACGAGCAGTACTTC. It translates to CASSLGTTTYEQYF. The V gene is TRBV7-9, the J gene TRBJ2-7; possible D gene TRBD1, 6 bases. Germline V CDR1 and CDR2: SEHNR, FQNEAQ (reference sequence). The germline V and J ends were trimmed by 5 bases and 2 bases, with 13 bases remaining between them. The CDR3 extends over 14 amino acids.

This rearrangement joins TRBV1 to TRBJ2-2; the table calls TRBD2, which could not be checked here. TRBV1 represents a pseudogene. The CDR3 sequence is 21 residues long. The CDR3 spells CTSSEGHLPGLAGEHTGELFF. In DNA, the CDR3 is TGCACCAGCAGCGAGGGACACCTCCCGGGACTAGCGGGAGAACACACCGGGGAGCTGTTTTTT.

The chain links TRBV6-6 to TRBJ1-3; D is unresolved. The CDR3 spans 14 residues. Germline CDR1 is MNHNY and CDR2 is SVGAGI (reference sequence). Between the trimmed V and J ends, which lost 2 bases and 0 bases, there was a span of 5 bases. The CDR3 reads CASSYERSGNTIYF. In DNA, the CDR3 is TGTGCCAGCAGTTACGAACGCTCTGGAAACACCATATATTTT.

The gene calls are TRBV7-3 and TRBJ2-7; 7 nucleotides match TRBD2. Germline assignment: CDR1 SGHTA and CDR2 FQGTGA. The CDR3 is made up of 15 amino acids. The V segment lost 4 bases and the J segment 5 bases; nucleotides outside the gene matches: 11. CDR3 bases: TGTGCCAGCAGCTCCCGTGGGAGCGGGAACGACGAGCAGTACTTC. This translates into CASSSRGSGNDEQYF.

V is TRBV7-8 and J is TRBJ2-5; TRBD1 matches 9 bases. The germline CDR1 and CDR2 sequences are SGHVS and FQNEAQ. The CDR3 sequence is 14 residues long. V shed 3 bases and J 4 bases; nucleotides not matched to a gene: 3. The CDR3 loop is CASSFGTGIETQYF. DNA of the CDR3: TGTGCCAGCAGCTTCGGGACAGGGATAGAGACCCAGTACTTC.

V gene TRBV9 combines with J gene TRBJ2-3; possible D gene TRBD2, 6 bases. The CDR3 covers 14 residues. Trimming removed 3 bases at V and 6 bases at J, with 14 bases between. Germline-derived CDR1 and CDR2 are SGDLS and YYNGEE. Here the CDR3 reads CASSAAGTDDTQYF. The CDR3 DNA sequence: TGTGCCAGCAGCGCCGCCGGGACTGATGATACGCAGTATTTT.

This clone was seen once. The chain uses TRBV7-3 and TRBJ2-5, with TRBD2 as a possible D gene (6 bases). The CDR3 runs to 13 residues. Germline V gene data show CDR1 as SGHTA and CDR2 as FQGTGA. V was clipped by 3 bases and J by 3 bases, with 8 bases between them. As DNA, the CDR3 is TGTGCCAGCAGCTTGGGACTTGAAGAGACCCAGTACTTC. The encoded protein is CASSLGLEETQYF.

CDR3 DNA sequence: TGTGCCAGCAGCCAGGGACAGGGGACGGGCTACACCTTC. Amino acids: CASSQGQGTGYTF. This chain connects TRBV16 to TRBJ1-2, with TRBD1 matching over 10 bases. The ends lost 3 bases at V and 8 bases at J; junction bases unmatched: 3. The CDR3 covers 13 residues. CDR1 and CDR2 from the germline V gene are KGHSY and FQNENV. Drawing the rest from reference TRBV16 and TRBJ1-2, the complete variable domain is GEEVAQTPKHLVRGEGQKAKLYCAPIKGHSYVFWYQQVLKNEFKFLISFQNENVFDETGMPKERFSAKCLPNSPCSLEIQATKLEDSAVYFCASSQGQGTGYTFGSGTRLTVV.

The chain combines TRBV28 with TRBJ2-7; 12 positions agree with TRBD2. Germline V gene data show CDR1 as MDHEN and CDR2 as SYDVKM. V was pared by 4 bases and J by 4 bases, with 5 bases of the junction left unmatched. CDR3 length: 15 amino acids. CDR3 amino acids: CASSSLAGGRYEQYF. CDR3 sequence (DNA): TGTGCCAGCAGTTCACTAGCGGGAGGTCGATACGAGCAGTACTTC.

This sequence joins TRBV28 and TRBJ1-2, with 9 nucleotides matching TRBD1. The germline V gene has CDR1 MDHEN and CDR2 SYDVKM. The V and J ends lost 4 bases and 6 bases, in that order; junction bases with no gene match: 15. The CDR3 extends over 17 amino acids. CDR3 sequence (DNA): TGTGCCAGCAGTTCCACTCTATCCGGGACAGGGTCACATGGCTACACCTTC. Encoded protein: CASSSTLSGTGSHGYTF.

On this clone itself: At the DNA level, this CDR3 is encoded by other sequences in the same sample as well. The J gene is TRBJ1-5, the V gene TRBV2; D not resolved. Trimming left V 0 bases short and J 4 bases short, with 7 bases between. The CDR3 totals 14 residues. CDR1 and CDR2 (germline): SNHLY, FYNNEI. This CDR3 is CASSEATGNQPQHF. CDR3 nucleotides: TGTGCCAGCAGTGAAGCGACGGGGAATCAGCCCCAGCATTTT.

The chain couples TRBV28 to TRBJ2-3; no definite D call. This CDR3 spans 14 amino acids. Deletions cut 6 bases from V and 0 bases from J, with 10 bases between. The V gene's germline CDR1 is MDHEN and CDR2 SYDVKM. The CDR3 region has the DNA TGTGCCAGCAGGCCCACAGCTAGCACAGATACGCAGTATTTT. Its translation is CASRPTASTDTQYF. Combining the CDR3 with reference TRBV28 and TRBJ2-3 gives the whole variable domain DVKVTQSSRYLVKRTGEKVFLECVQDMDHENMFWYRQDPGLGLRLIYFSYDVKMKEKGDIPEGYSVSREKKERFSLILESASTNQTSMYLCASRPTASTDTQYFGPGTRLTVL.

The chain is built from TRBV7-2 and TRBJ1-5; D uncertain. The germline CDR1 and CDR2 sequences are SGHTA and FQGNSA. The CDR3 is 13 residues long. The V end lost 4 bases, the J end lost 5 bases, and 9 bases lay between the germline ends. CDR3 nucleotides: TGTGCCAGCAGCTCCGGGCCGGATCAGCCCCAGCATTTT. Translating gives CASSSGPDQPQHF.

The chain uses TRBV7-3 and TRBJ2-3; D unresolved. Trimming removed 5 bases from V and 6 bases from J, with 9 bases in between. CDR1 and CDR2 (germline): SGHTA, FQGTGA. This CDR3 contains 12 residues. The CDR3 reads CASSRSPDTQYF. The CDR3, as DNA: TGTGCCAGCAGCCGCTCTCCCGATACGCAGTATTTT.

This clone appeared a few times. This sequence joins TRBV6-6 and TRBJ2-7; TRBD2 matches at 13 bases. The CDR3 covers 15 residues. Germline assignment: CDR1 MNHNY and CDR2 SVGAGI (reference sequence). Trimming removed 2 bases from V and 2 bases from J; junction bases left unmatched: 0. The CDR3 loop reads CASSYGTSGTYEQYF. The CDR3 bases are TGTGCCAGCAGTTACGGGACTAGCGGGACCTACGAGCAGTACTTC.

The chain has TRBV4-1 and TRBJ1-4; the D gene is possibly TRBD1 (5 bases). V lost 0 bases to trimming and J lost 0 bases, with 23 bases between them. The CDR3 loop spans 21 amino acids. CDR1 and CDR2 from the germline V gene are MGHRA and YSYEKL. The CDR3 DNA is TGCGCCAGCAGCCAAGAACGGTCCGGGACCCGCGGACGTGCAACTAATGAAAAACTGTTTTTT. Amino acids: CASSQERSGTRGRATNEKLFF.

The sample holds one count of this clone. The chain recombines TRBV7-2 with TRBJ2-2; 7 nucleotides line up with TRBD2. This CDR3 has 15 amino acids. Germline CDR1 SGHTA, CDR2 FQGNSA. V dropped 1 base and J dropped 4; count of bases not matched to a gene: 3. The DNA of the CDR3 is TGTGCCAGCAGCTTAGTCGGGGGGATCACCGGGGAGCTGTTTTTT. Amino acid sequence: CASSLVGGITGELFF.

As for this clone: Other DNA sequences in the sample encode the same CDR3. The rearrangement uses TRBV9 and TRBJ2-5; D gene unclear. The germline V and J ends were trimmed by 0 bases and 1 base, with 4 bases remaining between them. Germline values: CDR1 SGDLS, CDR2 YYNGEE. The CDR3 spans 13 residues. The CDR3: CASSVGAQETQYF. The CDR3 DNA reads TGTGCCAGCAGCGTAGGAGCCCAAGAGACCCAGTACTTC. Full variable domain (missing parts from reference TRBV9 and TRBJ2-5): DSGVTQTPKHLITATGQRVTLRCSPRSGDLSVYWYQQSLDQGLQFLIQYYNGEERAKGNILERFSAQQFPDLHSELNLSSLELGDSALYFCASSVGAQETQYFGPGTRLLVL.

The chain uses TRBV12-5 and TRBJ2-3, with a weak D call TRBD1 (6 bases). The CDR3 consists of 12 residues. V lost 8 bases to trimming and J lost 5 bases, with 11 bases between them. Per germline, CDR1 LGHNT and CDR2 FRNRAP. Written as DNA, the CDR3 is TGTGCTAGTTCCCTGACAGGAGATACGCAGTATTTT. Its protein is CASSLTGDTQYF.

The CDR3: CASSSGQLANYGYTF. CDR3 coding DNA: TGTGCCAGCAGCTCTGGACAGCTTGCTAACTATGGCTACACCTTC. This chain uses TRBV28 with TRBJ1-2; a possible D gene is TRBD1 (6 bases). Germline V gene sequence: CDR1 MDHEN, CDR2 SYDVKM. V dropped 6 bases and J dropped 0 bases, with 14 bases sitting between them. CDR3 length equals 15 residues.

This clone has a count of ten or more. The chain has TRBV18 and TRBJ2-7; D not resolved. Per germline, CDR1 KGHSH and CDR2 LQKENI. CDR3 length equals 13 residues. V was trimmed by 2 bases and J by 3 bases, leaving 8 bases between them. In DNA form, the CDR3 reads TGTGCCAGCTCACCAGGGGATGTCTACGAGCAGTACTTC. Translated, it gives CASSPGDVYEQYF.

V usage is TRBV28 and J usage is TRBJ2-7; D is uncertain. Trimming removed 3 bases from V and 2 bases from J, with 8 bases in between. Germline-derived CDR1 and CDR2 are MDHEN and SYDVKM. This CDR3 spans 13 amino acids. The CDR3: CASSFNSPYEQYF. In nucleotides, the CDR3 is TGTGCCAGCAGTTTTAACAGCCCCTACGAGCAGTACTTC.

The chain couples TRBV19 to TRBJ2-2; 7 nucleotides agree with TRBD1. CDR3 length: 14 amino acids. V trimming: 10 bases; J trimming: 1 base; junction bases outside the gene matches: 6. Germline CDR1 reads LNHDA; CDR2 reads SQIVND (reference sequence). The chain's CDR3 is CATKGARNTGELFF. The CDR3 nucleotides are TGTGCCACTAAGGGGGCACGGAACACCGGGGAGCTGTTTTTT.

The rearrangement links TRBV2 to TRBJ2-7; the D gene is possibly TRBD1 (6 bases). CDR1 and CDR2 from the germline V gene are SNHLY and FYNNEI. The CDR3 runs to 14 residues. The V end lost 7 bases, the J end lost 0 bases, and 13 bases lay between the germline ends. The CDR3 DNA is TGTGCCAGCACCCCGGACAGACACTCCTACGAGCAGTACTTC. Translated: CASTPDRHSYEQYF.

The genes are TRBV23-1 and TRBJ2-3; 8 nucleotides align to TRBD2. TRBV23-1 is an ORF, with its function uncertain. This CDR3 is 18 amino acids long. Trimming at V came to 0 bases and at J to 1 base, leaving 9 bases not matched to a gene. As DNA, the CDR3 is TGCGCCAGCAGTCAATCGAAATCTAGCGGGCCTGGCACAGATACGCAGTATTTT. This translates into CASSQSKSSGPGTDTQYF.

The gene calls are TRBV6-1 and TRBJ2-7; the D call may be TRBD1 or TRBD2 (5 bases each). CDR1 is MNHNS and CDR2 is SASEGT in the germline V gene. V was shortened by 5 bases and J by 2 bases, with 16 bases between the two germline ends. The CDR3 loop spans 15 amino acids. In DNA, the CDR3 is TGTGCCAGCAGTCCGTGGGACGGGCAGGCCTACGAGCAGTACTTC. It codes for CASSPWDGQAYEQYF.